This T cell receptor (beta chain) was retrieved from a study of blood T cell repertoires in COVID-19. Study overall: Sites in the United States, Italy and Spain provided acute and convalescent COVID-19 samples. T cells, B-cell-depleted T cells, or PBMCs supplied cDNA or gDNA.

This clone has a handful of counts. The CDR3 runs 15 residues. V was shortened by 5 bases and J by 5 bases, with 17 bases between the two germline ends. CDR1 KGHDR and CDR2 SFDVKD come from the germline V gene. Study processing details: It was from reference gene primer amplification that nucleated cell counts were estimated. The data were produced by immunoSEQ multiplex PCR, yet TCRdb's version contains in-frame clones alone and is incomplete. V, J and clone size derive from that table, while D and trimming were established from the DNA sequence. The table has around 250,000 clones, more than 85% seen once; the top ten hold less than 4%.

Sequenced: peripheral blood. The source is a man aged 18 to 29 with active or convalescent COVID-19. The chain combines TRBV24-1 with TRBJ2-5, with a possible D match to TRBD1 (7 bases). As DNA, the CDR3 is TGTGCCACCAGTGTCGTCGGAGGGGGCTGGGAGACCCAGTACTTC. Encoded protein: CATSVVGGGWETQYF.